The 7 T cell receptor beta chains below were found in one sample sequenced in a study of blood T cell repertoires in COVID-19. The method was immunoSEQ multiplex PCR; TCRdb's version includes in-frame clones alone and lacks a portion of them. The sample holds fewer than 350,000 clones, about 89% seen once. The sample was PBMCs or T cells enriched from blood (not recorded which). The receptors stem from a man between 60 and 75 years old who had recovered from COVID-19.

This chain uses TRBV29-1 with TRBJ2-3, with 13 bases aligning to TRBD2. Germline lookup yields CDR1 SQVTM and CDR2 ANQGSEA. Trimming cost V 0 bases and J 9 bases; bases outside gene matches: 6. This CDR3 contains 15 residues. The CDR3 loop is CSVEELAGGPGTQYF. The CDR3 nucleotides are TGCAGCGTTGAAGAACTAGCGGGAGGGCCTGGAACGCAGTATTTT.

This clone showed up just a few times. This rearrangement joins TRBV19 to TRBJ1-2, with TRBD1 as a possible D gene (6 bases). The CDR3 spans 13 residues. The germline V gene has CDR1 LNHDA and CDR2 SQIVND (reference sequence). Trimming cost V 5 bases and J 7 bases, with 14 bases left between them. CDR3 DNA sequence: TGTGCCAGTAGTCTACCGGGACAATTTGGCTACACCTTC. Protein: CASSLPGQFGYTF.

V usage is TRBV7-3 and J usage is TRBJ2-2; TRBD2 matches 9 bases. Unmatched junction bases numbered 4, after V lost 5 bases and J lost 0 bases. The CDR3 length is 16 residues. Germline V gene sequence: CDR1 SGHTA, CDR2 FQGTGA. Written as DNA, the CDR3 is TGTGCCAGCAGCCGACTAGCGGTCGCGAACACCGGGGAGCTGTTTTTT. This codes for CASSRLAVANTGELFF.

The chain couples TRBV19 to TRBJ1-5, with D unresolved. The CDR3 spans 12 residues. Trimming removed 1 base at V and 11 bases at J, with 9 bases between. The germline V gene encodes CDR1 LNHDA and CDR2 SQIVND (reference sequence). The CDR3 protein is CASSIVNRAQHF. The CDR3 bases are TGTGCCAGTAGTATAGTCAACCGGGCCCAGCATTTT. Filled out from reference TRBV19 and TRBJ1-5, the complete variable domain reads DGGITQSPKYLFRKEGQNVTLSCEQNLNHDAMYWYRQDPGQGLRLIYYSQIVNDFQKGDIAEGYSVSREKKESFPLTVTSAQKNPTAFYLCASSIVNRAQHFGDGTRLSIL.

V usage is TRBV3-1 (or the pseudogene TRBV3-2) and J usage is TRBJ1-1; D is perhaps TRBD1 (6 bases). CDR1 is LGHDT, CDR2 YNNKEL, per germline (reference sequence). V was pared by 2 bases and J by 0 bases, with 10 bases between. There are 15 residues in the CDR3. The CDR3 coding sequence is TGTGCCAGCAGCCAAACAGGGCCTTTGAACACTGAAGCTTTCTTT. It encodes CASSQTGPLNTEAFF.

V usage is TRBV3-1 (or the pseudogene TRBV3-2) and J usage is TRBJ1-2; D not certain. This CDR3 is 13 amino acids long. The V end lost 4 bases, the J end lost 8 bases, and 14 bases lay between the germline ends. Looked up from germline, CDR1 is LGHDT and CDR2 is YNNKEL (reference sequence). The DNA of the CDR3 is TGTGCCAGCAGCCTTAGCTCGGGAGCGGGCTACACCTTC. It yields the protein CASSLSSGAGYTF.

The CDR3 DNA sequence: TGTGCCAGCACCCCAGCGGGAGGCTCCTACGAGCAGTACTTC. It specifies CASTPAGGSYEQYF. The V and J genes are TRBV4-2 and TRBJ2-7; 9 nucleotides align to TRBD2. The germline V gene has CDR1 LGHNA and CDR2 YNFKEQ. The CDR3 runs to 14 residues. J was trimmed by 0 bases and V by 7 bases; bases with no gene match: 4.